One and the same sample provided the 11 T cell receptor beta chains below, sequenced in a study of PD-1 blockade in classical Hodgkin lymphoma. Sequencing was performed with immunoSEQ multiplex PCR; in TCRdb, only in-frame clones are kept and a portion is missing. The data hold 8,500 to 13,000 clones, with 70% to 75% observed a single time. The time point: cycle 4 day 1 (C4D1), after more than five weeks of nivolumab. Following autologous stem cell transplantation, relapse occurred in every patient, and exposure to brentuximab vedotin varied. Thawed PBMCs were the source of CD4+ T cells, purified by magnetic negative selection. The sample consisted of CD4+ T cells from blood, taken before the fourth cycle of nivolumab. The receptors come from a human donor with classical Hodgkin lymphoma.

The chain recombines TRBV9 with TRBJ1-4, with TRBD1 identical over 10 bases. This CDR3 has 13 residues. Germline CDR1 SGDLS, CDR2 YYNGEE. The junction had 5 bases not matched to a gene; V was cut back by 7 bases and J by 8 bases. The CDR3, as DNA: TGTGCCAGCCGGGGGGACAGGGGCGAAAAACTGTTTTTT. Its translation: CASRGDRGEKLFF.

CDR3 protein: CASSLEGHYNEQFF. CDR3 in DNA: TGCGCCAGCAGCTTGGAGGGCCACTACAATGAGCAGTTCTTC. This chain links TRBV5-1 with TRBJ2-1; D gene unclear. Trimming removed 0 bases from V and 3 bases from J, with 7 bases in between. Germline V gene data show CDR1 as SGHRS and CDR2 as YFSETQ. This CDR3 has 14 residues.

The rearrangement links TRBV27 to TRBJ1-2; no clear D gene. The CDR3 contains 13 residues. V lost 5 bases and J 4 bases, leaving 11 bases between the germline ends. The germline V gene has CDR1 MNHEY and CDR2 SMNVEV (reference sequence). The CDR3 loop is CASSPSWTYGYTF. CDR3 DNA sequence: TGTGCCAGCAGTCCATCATGGACCTATGGCTACACCTTC.

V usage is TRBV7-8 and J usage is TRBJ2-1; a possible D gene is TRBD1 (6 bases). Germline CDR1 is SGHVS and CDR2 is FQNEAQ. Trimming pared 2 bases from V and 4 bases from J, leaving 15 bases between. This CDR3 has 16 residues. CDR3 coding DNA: TGTGCCAGCAGCTTATCGGGACAAGTTGTTTACAATGAGCAGTTCTTC. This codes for CASSLSGQVVYNEQFF.

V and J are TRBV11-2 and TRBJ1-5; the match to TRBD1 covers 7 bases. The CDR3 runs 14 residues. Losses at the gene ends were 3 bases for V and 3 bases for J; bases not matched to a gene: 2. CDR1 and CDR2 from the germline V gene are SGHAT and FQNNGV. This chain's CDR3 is CASSLGQFNQPQHF. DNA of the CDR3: TGTGCCAGCAGCTTGGGACAGTTCAATCAGCCCCAGCATTTT.

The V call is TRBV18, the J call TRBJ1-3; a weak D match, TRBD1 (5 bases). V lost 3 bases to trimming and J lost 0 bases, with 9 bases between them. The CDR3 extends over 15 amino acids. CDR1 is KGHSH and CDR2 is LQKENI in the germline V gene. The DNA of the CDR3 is TGTGCCAGCTCACCGGACACGAGCTCTGGAAACACCATATATTTT. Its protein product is CASSPDTSSGNTIYF.

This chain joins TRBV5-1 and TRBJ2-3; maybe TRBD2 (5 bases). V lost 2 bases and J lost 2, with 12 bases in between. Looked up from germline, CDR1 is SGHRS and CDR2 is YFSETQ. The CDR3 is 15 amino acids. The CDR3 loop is CASSFSGLATDTQYF. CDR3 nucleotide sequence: TGCGCCAGCAGCTTTTCCGGACTGGCCACAGATACGCAGTATTTT.

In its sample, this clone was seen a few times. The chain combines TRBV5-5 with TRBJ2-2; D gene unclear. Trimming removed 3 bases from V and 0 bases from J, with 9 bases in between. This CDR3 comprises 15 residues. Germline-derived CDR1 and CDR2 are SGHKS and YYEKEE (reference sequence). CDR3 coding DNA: TGTGCCAGCAGCTCCCGGGTTACGAACACCGGGGAGCTGTTTTTT. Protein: CASSSRVTNTGELFF. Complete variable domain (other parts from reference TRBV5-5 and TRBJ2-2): DAGVTQSPTHLIKTRGQQVTLRCSPISGHKSVSWYQQVLGQGPQFIFQYYEKEERGRGNFPDRFSARQFPNYSSELNVNALLLGDSALYLCASSSRVTNTGELFFGEGSRLTVL.

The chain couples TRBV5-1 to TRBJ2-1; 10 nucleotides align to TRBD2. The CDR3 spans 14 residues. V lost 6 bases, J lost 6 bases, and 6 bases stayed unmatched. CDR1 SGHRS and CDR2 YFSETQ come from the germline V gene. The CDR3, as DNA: TGCGCCAGCACCCCGGGACTAGCGCTCAATGAGCAGTTCTTC. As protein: CASTPGLALNEQFF.

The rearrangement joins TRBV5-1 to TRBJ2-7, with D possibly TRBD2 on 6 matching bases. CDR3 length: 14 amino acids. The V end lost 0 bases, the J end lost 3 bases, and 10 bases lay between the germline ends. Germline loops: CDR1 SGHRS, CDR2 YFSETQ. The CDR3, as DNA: TGCGCCAGCAGCTTGGGCAGGAGGGACTACGAGCAGTACTTC. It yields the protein CASSLGRRDYEQYF.

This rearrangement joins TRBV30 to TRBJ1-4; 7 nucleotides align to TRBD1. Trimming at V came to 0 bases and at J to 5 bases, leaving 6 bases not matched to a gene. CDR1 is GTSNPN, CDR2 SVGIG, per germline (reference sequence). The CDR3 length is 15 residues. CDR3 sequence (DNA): TGTGCCTGGAGTGTAGGTCTACAGGGGAATGAAAAACTGTTTTTT. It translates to CAWSVGLQGNEKLFF.